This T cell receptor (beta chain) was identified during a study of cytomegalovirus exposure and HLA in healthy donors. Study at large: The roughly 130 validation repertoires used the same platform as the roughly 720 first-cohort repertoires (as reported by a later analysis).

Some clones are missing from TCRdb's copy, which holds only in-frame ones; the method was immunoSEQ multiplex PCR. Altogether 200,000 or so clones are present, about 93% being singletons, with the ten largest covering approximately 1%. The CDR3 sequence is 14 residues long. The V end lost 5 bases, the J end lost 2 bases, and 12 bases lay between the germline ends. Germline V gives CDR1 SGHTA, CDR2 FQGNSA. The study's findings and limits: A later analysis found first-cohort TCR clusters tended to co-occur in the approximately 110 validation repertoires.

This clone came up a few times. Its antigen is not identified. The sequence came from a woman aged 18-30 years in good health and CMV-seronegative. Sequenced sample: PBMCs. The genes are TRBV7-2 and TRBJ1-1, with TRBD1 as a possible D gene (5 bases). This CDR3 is CASSTRTGNTEAFF. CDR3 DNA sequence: TGTGCCAGCAGCACACGCACAGGTAACACTGAAGCTTTCTTT.